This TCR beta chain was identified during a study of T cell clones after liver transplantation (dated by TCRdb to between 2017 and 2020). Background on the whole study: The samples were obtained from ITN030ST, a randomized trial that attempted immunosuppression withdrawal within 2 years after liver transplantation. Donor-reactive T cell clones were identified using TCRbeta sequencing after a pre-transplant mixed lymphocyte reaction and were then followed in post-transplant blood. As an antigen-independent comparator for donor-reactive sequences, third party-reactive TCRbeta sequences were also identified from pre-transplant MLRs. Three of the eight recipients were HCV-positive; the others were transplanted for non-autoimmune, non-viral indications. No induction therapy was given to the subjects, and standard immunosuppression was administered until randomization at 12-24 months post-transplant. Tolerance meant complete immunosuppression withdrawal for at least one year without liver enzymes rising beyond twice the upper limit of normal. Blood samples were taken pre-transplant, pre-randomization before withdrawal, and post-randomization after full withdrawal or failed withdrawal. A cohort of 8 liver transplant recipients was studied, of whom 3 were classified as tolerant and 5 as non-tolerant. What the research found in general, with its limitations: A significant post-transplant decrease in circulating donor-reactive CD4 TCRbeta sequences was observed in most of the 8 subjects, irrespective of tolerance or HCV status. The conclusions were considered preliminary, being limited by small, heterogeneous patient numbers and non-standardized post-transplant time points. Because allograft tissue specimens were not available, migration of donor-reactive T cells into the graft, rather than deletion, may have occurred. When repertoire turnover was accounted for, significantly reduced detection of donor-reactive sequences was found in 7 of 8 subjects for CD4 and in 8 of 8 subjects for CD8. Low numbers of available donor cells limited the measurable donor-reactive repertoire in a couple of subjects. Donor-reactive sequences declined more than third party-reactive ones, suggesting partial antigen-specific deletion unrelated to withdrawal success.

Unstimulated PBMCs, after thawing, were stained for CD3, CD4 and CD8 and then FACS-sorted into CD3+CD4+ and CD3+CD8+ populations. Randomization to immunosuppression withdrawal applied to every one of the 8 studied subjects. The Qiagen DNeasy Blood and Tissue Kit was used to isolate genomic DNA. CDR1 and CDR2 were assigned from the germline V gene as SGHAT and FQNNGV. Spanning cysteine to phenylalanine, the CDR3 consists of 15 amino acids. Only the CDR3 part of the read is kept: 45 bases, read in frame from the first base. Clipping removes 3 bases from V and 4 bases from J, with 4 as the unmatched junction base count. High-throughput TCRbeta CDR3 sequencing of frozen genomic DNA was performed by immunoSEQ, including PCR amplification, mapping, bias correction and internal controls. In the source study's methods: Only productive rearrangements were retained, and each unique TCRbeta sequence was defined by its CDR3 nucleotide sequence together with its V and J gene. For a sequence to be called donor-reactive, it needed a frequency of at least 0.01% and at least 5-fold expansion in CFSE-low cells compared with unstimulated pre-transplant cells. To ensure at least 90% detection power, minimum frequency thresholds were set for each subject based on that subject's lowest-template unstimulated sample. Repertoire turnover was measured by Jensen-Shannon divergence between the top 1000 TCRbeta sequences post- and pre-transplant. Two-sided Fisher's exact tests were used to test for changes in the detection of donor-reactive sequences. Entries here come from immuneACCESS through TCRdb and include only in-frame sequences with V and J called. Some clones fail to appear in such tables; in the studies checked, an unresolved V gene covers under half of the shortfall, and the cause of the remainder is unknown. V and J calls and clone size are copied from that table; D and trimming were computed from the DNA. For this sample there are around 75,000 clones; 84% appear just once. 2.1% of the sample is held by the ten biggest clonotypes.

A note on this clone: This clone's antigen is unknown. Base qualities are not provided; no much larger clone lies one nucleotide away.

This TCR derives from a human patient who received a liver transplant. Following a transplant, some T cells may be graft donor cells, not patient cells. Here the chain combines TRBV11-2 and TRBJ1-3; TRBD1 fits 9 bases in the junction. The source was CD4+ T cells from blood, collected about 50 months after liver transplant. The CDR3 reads CASSLGQGWGNTIYF. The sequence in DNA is TGTGCCAGCAGCTTGGGACAGGGCTGGGGAAACACCATATATTTT.